This is a list of T cell receptor beta chains from one sample in a study of T cell responses to AZD1222 COVID-19 vaccine. Sequencing used immunoSEQ multiplex PCR; TCRdb keeps in-frame clones, though not all of them. The sample lists about 150,000 clones; roughly 90% were seen once. This sample comprised peripheral blood, obtained 28 days after the second AZD1222 dose. The receptors originated from an adult who received the AZD1222 COVID-19 vaccine. The conserved cysteine and the conserved F or W are not part of the CDR3 here.

V | CDR3
TRBV28 | ASSEGADYT
TRBV7-3 | ASSLTRDQPQH
TRBV6-5 | ASSSTGGSSYEQY
TRBV28 | ASTGEPSGNTIY
TRBV11-3 | ASSLGLAGGTYNEQF
TRBV28 | ASSLEGLKQNIQY
TRBV30 | AWSGPLQSTDTQY
TRBV5-1 | ASSWQETQY
TRBV5-1 | ASRDQDNTEAF
TRBV7-9 | ASSLVAGGPHGELF
TRBV14 | ASSQLGNQPQH
TRBV14 | ASSFAGTGSYEQY
TRBV4-2 | ASSPSSSESKNIQY
TRBV5-6 | ASSYLSYRDEKLF
TRBV5-8 | ASSLVLRRSYNEQF
TRBV27 | ASRRTGASNQPQH
TRBV19 | ASSTPGQGRYGYT
TRBV10-1 | ASSTGTRSTDTQY
TRBV7-2 | ASSLVASGGTYEQY
TRBV7-8 | ASSTYSTDTQY
TRBV2 | ASSEWGAGGNQPQH
TRBV7-8 | ASSLYRGGPGELF
TRBV27 | ASAPRLGEEQY
TRBV5-1 | ATNSGGTQETQY
TRBV7-6 | ASSLEFNQPQH
TRBV18 | ASSPPLGQRGEKLF
TRBV19 | ASSIVPAYGYT
TRBV30 | AWSPGLAIDTQY
TRBV2 | ASSIQGLGTDTQY
TRBV28 | ASRQPGQLPPPGSHSPLH
TRBV2 | ASSVGTGELF
TRBV28 | ASIERGGNNEQF
TRBV3-1/TRBV3-2 | ASSQGGPKLAGITYEQY
TRBV28 | ASSPQGREQY
TRBV5-1 | ASSLVVPSDEQF
TRBV19 | ASSIAITGGYGYT
TRBV4-1 | ASSQRGAVAQPQH
TRBV18 | ASSPGLAEETQY
TRBV6-5 | ASHGLAASYNEQF
TRBV27 | ASSWSAASGELF
TRBV7-3 | ASSLDTGELF
TRBV10-1 | ASSDRTGPRETQY
TRBV5-1 | ASSLRADRGLENIQY
TRBV5-1 | ASSLTTAANTEAF
TRBV3-1/TRBV3-2 | ASSQEGVQTEAF